The subject of this entry is one T cell receptor (beta chain). What this receptor recognizes is not known. No qualities accompany the bases; no much larger clone lies one base away. Libraries were made using the immunoSEQ multiplex PCR assay. The paper's data handling went like this. A statistical classification framework was built for diagnosing cytomegalovirus status from the catalog of TCR beta chain sequences. What TCRdb holds here is the immuneACCESS table cut down to in-frame rearrangements. Part of the clones is not present; checked against another copy, under half of the missing clones reflect an unresolved V gene, and the others are unexplained. V and J calls and clone size are as listed in that table; D and trimming were resolved from the DNA. Counted in this sample were about 130,000 clones; roughly 95% of them appeared once. 1.7% of the sample belongs to the ten largest clones. These data originate in a study of cytomegalovirus exposure and HLA in healthy donors (dated by TCRdb to 2016 to 2017). For the study in its entirety: According to a later analysis, the approximately 120 validation repertoires were produced on the same platform as the approximately 600 repertoires of the first cohort. The study was designed to test whether signatures of past pathogen exposure could be identified by cataloging public T cell receptors. To predict cytomegalovirus infection status, the study combined high-throughput TCR immunosequencing, statistical association of individual TCRs with disease status, and machine learning. Along with the approximately 600-subject first cohort, a separate validation cohort of over a hundred different subjects was used. Summary of the overall study and its limitations: A later analysis had no HLA typing for the validation cohort, so co-occurrence there was scored across all 130 or so repertoires. The classifier was reported to diagnose cytomegalovirus status with high specificity and sensitivity in both the original cohort and the validation cohort. A total of roughly 160 TCR beta chains were listed by the study as associated with cytomegalovirus. Of the cluster scores, approximately 95% were above 0 in a later analysis, which found that TCRs clustered in the first cohort also tended to co-occur in the approximately 130 validation repertoires. Across donors, most TCR sequences were observed very rarely, whereas some public TCRs were present in many individuals. The authors suggested that the approach could potentially be generalized to other disease states and immunological phenotypes. A few of the identified cytomegalovirus-associated TCR beta chains were confirmed in vitro to be specific for cytomegalovirus antigens.

Donors formed part of the validation cohort, which comprised some 120 subjects and was distinct from the first cohort of fewer than 750 subjects. From cysteine to phenylalanine, the CDR3 is 14 amino acids long. Here the CDR3 DNA is all that survives: 42 bases in frame from base 1. The germline V gene yields LGHNA for CDR1 and YSLEER for CDR2. Clipping removes 5 bases from V and 7 bases from J, with 7 as the unmatched junction base count. The TCR sequence derives from a man younger than 35 in good health and CMV-seronegative. Sequencing input: PBMCs. The chain uses TRBV4-3 and TRBJ2-7; TRBD1 fits 11 bases in the junction. The CDR3 is CASSSSDRGREQYF. The bases are TGCGCCAGCAGCTCCTCGGACAGGGGGCGGGAGCAGTACTTC.